Listed below are T cell receptor beta chains from one sample, sequenced in a study of lymphopenia after photon versus proton radiotherapy. TCRdb's copy holds only in-frame clones and misses some; the assay was immunoSEQ multiplex PCR. The data show tens of thousands of clones, roughly 83% seen once. Specimen: peripheral blood, collected from a patient treated with proton-based radiotherapy. These receptors were obtained from a man aged 55 to 70 with pancreatic cancer. The CDR3 runs from the conserved cysteine through the conserved F or W. A D gene is named only where the DNA matches it firmly. The size field is filled for only some rows; it gives once, few, many or a size class.

TRBJ2-7 | - | TRBV15 | TRBD1 | CATSRDRGRPDEQYF | TGTGCCACCAGCAGGGACAGGGGGCGCCCCGACGAGCAGTACTTC
TRBJ2-1 | - | TRBV2 | TRBD2 | CASSYSGRVEQFF | TGTGCCAGCAGCTACAGCGGGAGGGTTGAGCAGTTCTTC
TRBJ2-3 | - | TRBV29-1 | TRBD2 | CSALAGGPTDTQYF | TGCAGCGCCTTAGCGGGAGGGCCCACAGATACGCAGTATTTT
TRBJ2-2 | - | TRBV7-2 | TRBD2 | CASSLHPAGGRSGELFF | TGTGCCAGCAGCTTACATCCAGCGGGAGGGCGAAGCGGGGAGCTGTTTTTT
TRBJ1-1 | - | TRBV13 | TRBD1 | CASSEPGQGNTEAFF | TGTGCCAGCAGTGAGCCGGGACAGGGGAACACTGAAGCTTTCTTT
TRBJ2-6 | - | TRBV19 | - | CASSSGGDGANVLTF | TGTGCCAGTAGTAGCGGTGGGGATGGGGCCAACGTCCTGACTTTC
TRBJ2-7 | - | TRBV19 | TRBD1 | CASSLRGTGGIYEQYF | TGTGCCAGTAGCCTTCGGGGGACAGGGGGCATCTACGAGCAGTACTTC
TRBJ1-3 | - | TRBV19 | - | CASSIGRTPGGNTIYF | TGTGCCAGTAGTATCGGGAGGACTCCCGGGGGAAACACCATATATTTT
TRBJ2-7 | - | TRBV2 | TRBD1 | CASNTGTGGGEQYF | TGTGCCAGCAATACCGGGACAGGGGGCGGCGAGCAGTACTTC
TRBJ1-2 | - | TRBV20-1 | - | CSTGTDYGYTF | TGCAGTACCGGGACCGATTATGGCTACACCTTC
TRBJ1-4 | - | TRBV11-2 | - | CASSLWSGVVGEKLFF | TGTGCCAGCAGCTTATGGTCAGGGGTTGTCGGTGAAAAACTGTTTTTT
TRBJ1-2 | - | TRBV28 | - | CASSLNSGRSYTF | TGTGCCAGCAGTTTAAACTCGGGGAGAAGCTACACCTTC
TRBJ2-5 | - | TRBV20-1 | - | CSAGEETQYF | TGCAGTGCTGGAGAAGAGACCCAGTACTTC
TRBJ2-1 | - | TRBV11-2 | TRBD2 | CASSIAGSSYNEQFF | TGTGCCAGCAGCATAGCGGGCAGCTCCTACAATGAGCAGTTCTTC
TRBJ2-7 | few | TRBV2 | TRBD2 | CASRGLATPYEQYF | TGTGCCAGCAGAGGACTAGCGACCCCGTACGAGCAGTACTTC
TRBJ2-1 | - | TRBV7-8 | - | CASSLVRGRNEQFF | TGTGCCAGCAGCTTAGTCAGGGGCAGGAATGAGCAGTTCTTC
TRBJ2-3 | - | TRBV5-1 | - | CASSLGQSTDTQYF | TGCGCCAGCAGCTTGGGCCAGAGCACAGATACGCAGTATTTT
TRBJ2-5 | - | TRBV5-1 | TRBD1 | CASSPTGEETQYF | TGCGCCAGCAGCCCAACAGGGGAGGAGACCCAGTACTTC
TRBJ2-3 | - | TRBV11-2 | - | CASSLFLSGTDTQYF | TGTGCCAGCAGCTTATTCCTTAGCGGCACAGATACGCAGTATTTT
TRBJ2-1 | once | TRBV11-3 | - | CASSLRTDDEQFF | TGTGCCAGCAGCCTCAGAACGGACGATGAGCAGTTCTTC
TRBJ2-1 | - | TRBV28 | TRBD2 | CASSLYSAGGRNEQFF | TGTGCCAGCAGTTTATACTCAGCGGGAGGGAGGAATGAGCAGTTCTTC
TRBJ2-1 | - | TRBV11-2 | TRBD1 | CASSSYKDREYNEQFF | TGTGCCAGCAGCTCCTACAAGGACAGGGAATACAATGAGCAGTTCTTC
TRBJ2-1 | once | TRBV9 | - | CASSLTGASYNEQFF | TGTGCCAGCAGCCTCACGGGCGCATCCTACAATGAGCAGTTCTTC
TRBJ1-1 | - | TRBV5-1 | TRBD1 | CASRPGTADTEAFF | TGCGCCAGCAGACCTGGGACAGCCGACACTGAAGCTTTCTTT
TRBJ1-5 | - | TRBV19 | - | CASSARLFGSNQPQHF | TGTGCCAGTAGTGCCCGGCTTTTTGGTAGCAATCAGCCCCAGCATTTT
TRBJ2-1 | - | TRBV2 | TRBD2 | CASRANLAGGTNEQFF | TGTGCCAGCAGAGCCAACCTAGCGGGAGGGACCAATGAGCAGTTCTTC
TRBJ2-3 | - | TRBV7-3 | - | CASSLMASSTDTQYF | TGTGCCAGCAGCTTAATGGCTAGCTCCACAGATACGCAGTATTTT
TRBJ2-3 | - | TRBV28 | TRBD2 | CASSTSTSGYTDTQYF | TGTGCCAGCAGTACCTCGACTAGCGGGTATACAGATACGCAGTATTTT
TRBJ2-1 | - | TRBV9 | - | CASSATLGGRTSYNEQFF | TGTGCCAGCAGCGCCACCCTAGGGGGGAGGACTTCCTACAATGAGCAGTTCTTC
TRBJ1-1 | - | TRBV6-6 | TRBD1 | CASSDRGSTEAFF | TGTGCCAGCAGCGACAGGGGCAGCACTGAAGCTTTCTTT
TRBJ2-1 | - | TRBV7-2 | TRBD2 | CASSRTISISSGRRNEQFF | TGTGCCAGCAGCCGAACAATAAGTATATCGAGCGGGAGGAGGAATGAGCAGTTCTTC
TRBJ2-5 | - | TRBV5-1 | TRBD2 | CASSLVASGIQETQYF | TGCGCCAGCAGCTTGGTGGCTAGCGGGATTCAAGAGACCCAGTACTTC
TRBJ2-7 | few | TRBV14 | - | CASSQSLVGLWGTEQYF | TGTGCCAGCAGCCAAAGTTTGGTTGGGTTGTGGGGGACCGAGCAGTACTTC
TRBJ2-7 | - | TRBV6-6 | TRBD1 | CASTSGGLLYEQYF | TGTGCCAGCACGTCAGGGGGCCTCCTTTACGAGCAGTACTTC
TRBJ1-5 | - | TRBV4-1 | TRBD1 | CASSLHRDSLDQHF | TGCGCCAGCAGTCTTCACCGGGACAGCCTGGACCAGCATTTT
TRBJ2-7 | - | TRBV2 | TRBD2 | CASSTTSGPAYEQYF | TGTGCCAGCAGTACGACTAGCGGGCCTGCCTACGAGCAGTACTTC
TRBJ2-1 | - | TRBV28 | TRBD1 | CASRRGPYNNEQFF | TGTGCCAGCAGGAGGGGGCCGTATAACAATGAGCAGTTCTTC